This T cell receptor beta chain is from a study of pediatric ulcerative colitis. About the study: Fewer than 10 patients showed pancolitis and two showed left-sided colitis.

V was shortened by 5 bases and J by 9 bases, with 14 bases between the two germline ends. CDR1 and CDR2 (germline): SGHTA, FQGNSA. The CDR3 covers 12 residues. Of note for this clone: The antigen remains undetermined.

Findings of the study overall: Rectal repertoires separated controls, mild-moderate and acute severe colitis. Blood-derived T cells may be present in rectal pinch biopsies.

The rectum was sampled with one to two pinch biopsies at colonoscopy. Generated by immunoSEQ multiplex PCR, the TCRdb table keeps only in-frame clones and is missing some. The profile shows 40,000 to 55,000 clones, 78% of them singletons. The receptor was derived from a girl aged 10 to 17 with moderate ulcerative colitis. Sequencing was performed on gut tissue. This chain links TRBV7-2 with TRBJ2-7; D is unresolved. Written as DNA, the CDR3 is TGTGCCAGCAGCCCGGGCCCTGGCGGGCAGTACTTC. It specifies CASSPGPGGQYF.